The 18 T cell receptor beta chains below all came from one sample that was sequenced in a study of cytomegalovirus exposure and HLA in healthy donors. Primers included in the PCR were 60 Vbeta and 13 Jbeta primers. Method: immunoSEQ multiplex PCR; TCRdb's copy keeps in-frame clones and lacks some. The top ten clones hold under 7.5% of a sample with about 150,000 clones, approximately 86% of them seen once. Source material: PBMCs. Receptors originate from a woman aged 45-65 years in good health and CMV-seropositive.

This clone was seen more than once but under ten times. V and J are TRBV6-5 and TRBJ2-2; perhaps TRBD1 as D (6 bases). Trimming stripped 0 bases from V and 5 bases from J, with 10 bases between. Germline V gene data show CDR1 as MNHEY and CDR2 as SVGAGI. CDR3 length: 15 amino acids. In nucleotides, the CDR3 is TGTGCCAGCAGTTACTCGCCCCAGGGGACCGGGGAGCTGTTTTTT. This codes for CASSYSPQGTGELFF.

V and J are TRBV11-2 and TRBJ1-2; D is ambiguous. The germline V gene has CDR1 SGHAT and CDR2 FQNNGV. This CDR3 has 14 amino acids. Trimming stripped 5 bases from V and 4 bases from J, with 14 bases between. CDR3 sequence: CASSLGRGFYGYTF. The DNA for the CDR3 is TGTGCCAGCAGCCTCGGACGGGGATTCTATGGCTACACCTTC.

The rearrangement links TRBV4-1 to TRBJ2-7; 14 bases agree with TRBD2. This CDR3 is 18 amino acids long. Trimming removed 5 bases from V and 0 bases from J; junction bases left unmatched: 9. CDR1 is MGHRA and CDR2 is YSYEKL in the germline V gene. The CDR3 reads CASSYRTSGGPLSYEQYF. The CDR3 region has the DNA TGCGCCAGCAGCTATCGGACTAGCGGGGGGCCTCTCTCCTACGAGCAGTACTTC.

The chain couples TRBV4-3 to TRBJ2-7; no definite D call. Germline V lookup: CDR1 LGHNA, CDR2 YSLEER. V dropped 0 bases and J dropped 9 bases, with 12 bases sitting between them. CDR3 length: 13 amino acids. In nucleotides, the CDR3 is TGCGCCAGCAGCCAAGATTTAGAACTTGGGCAGTACTTC. It encodes CASSQDLELGQYF.

This clone was counted a single time. The J gene is TRBJ1-1, the V gene TRBV23-1, with D uncertain. TRBV23-1 is sorted into the ORF group, with uncertain function. V lost 2 bases and J 1 base, leaving 14 bases between the germline ends. The CDR3 sequence is 16 residues long. The CDR3 is CASSQTHMVPNTEAFF. The CDR3 DNA reads TGCGCCAGCAGTCAAACTCATATGGTGCCGAACACTGAAGCTTTCTTT.

V gene TRBV27 combines with J gene TRBJ2-1; 7 nucleotides align to TRBD2. Germline V lookup: CDR1 MNHEY, CDR2 SMNVEV (reference sequence). The CDR3 sequence is 15 residues long. V was clipped by 2 bases and J by 5 bases; unmatched bases: 6. CDR3 coding DNA: TGTGCCAGCAGTTTACTGGGACTACAAAACAATGAGCAGTTCTTC. Translation gives CASSLLGLQNNEQFF.

This sequence joins TRBV9 and TRBJ2-1; TRBD2 matches at 10 bases. After removal of 0 bases from V and 8 bases from J, the junction contained 5 bases not matched to a gene. The CDR3 runs to 15 residues. Germline assignment: CDR1 SGDLS and CDR2 YYNGEE. In DNA form, the CDR3 reads TGTGCCAGCAGCGTAGAGCGGGGGGGCCGGGATGAGCAGTTCTTC. Its protein is CASSVERGGRDEQFF.

This clone was seen just once. This sequence joins TRBV19 and TRBJ1-1; 9 positions match TRBD1. Germline V gene data show CDR1 as LNHDA and CDR2 as SQIVND (reference sequence). V lost 6 bases and J lost 1; bases outside the gene matches: 9. The CDR3 has 16 amino acids. CDR3 protein: CASRGGQGLWNTEAFF. In nucleotides, the CDR3 is TGTGCCAGTAGGGGAGGACAGGGGCTATGGAACACTGAAGCTTTCTTT. The full variable domain, completed using reference TRBV19 and TRBJ1-1, is DGGITQSPKYLFRKEGQNVTLSCEQNLNHDAMYWYRQDPGQGLRLIYYSQIVNDFQKGDIAEGYSVSREKKESFPLTVTSAQKNPTAFYLCASRGGQGLWNTEAFFGQGTRLTVV.

The genes are TRBV13 and TRBJ2-6; D gene uncertain. The CDR3 extends over 15 amino acids. Trimming stripped 3 bases from V and 4 bases from J, with 10 bases between. In germline, CDR1 is PRHDT, CDR2 FYEKMQ (reference sequence). The CDR3 DNA is TGTGCCAGCAGCTTCAGAGGTTCCGGGGCCAACGTCCTGACTTTC. Protein product: CASSFRGSGANVLTF.

The chain couples TRBV9 to TRBJ2-2, with 8 bases fitting TRBD1. Trimming at V came to 1 base and at J to 4 bases, leaving 3 bases not matched to a gene. CDR1 and CDR2 from the germline V gene are SGDLS and YYNGEE. This CDR3 comprises 15 residues. The CDR3 spells CASSVFQGATGELFF. The CDR3 DNA reads TGTGCCAGCAGCGTATTTCAGGGGGCCACCGGGGAGCTGTTTTTT. Complete variable domain (other parts from reference TRBV9 and TRBJ2-2): DSGVTQTPKHLITATGQRVTLRCSPRSGDLSVYWYQQSLDQGLQFLIQYYNGEERAKGNILERFSAQQFPDLHSELNLSSLELGDSALYFCASSVFQGATGELFFGEGSRLTVL.

V and J are TRBV5-1 and TRBJ1-1; D unresolved. Germline assignment: CDR1 SGHRS and CDR2 YFSETQ. The germline V and J ends were trimmed by 0 bases and 3 bases, with 12 bases remaining between them. The CDR3 is 15 residues long. CDR3 sequence (DNA): TGCGCCAGCAGCTTGGGTCCGGGGTGGGACACTGAAGCTTTCTTT. This translates into CASSLGPGWDTEAFF.

This chain joins TRBV30 and TRBJ2-1, with a weak D call TRBD2 (5 bases). Germline CDR1 is GTSNPN and CDR2 is SVGIG (reference sequence). V was clipped by 2 bases and J by 9 bases, with 8 bases between them. The CDR3 contains 11 residues. The CDR3 is CAWSNGVEQFF. In nucleotides, the CDR3 is TGTGCCTGGAGTAACGGGGTTGAGCAGTTCTTC.

This clone was counted between two and nine times. The rearrangement uses TRBV7-2 and TRBJ2-3; D perhaps matches TRBD1 (5 bases). Between the trimmed V and J ends, which lost 5 bases and 6 bases, there was a span of 18 bases. Germline CDR1 is SGHTA and CDR2 is FQGNSA. This CDR3 has 15 amino acids. CDR3 coding DNA: TGTGCCAGCAGCCTTTTGTCAATTAAGGGGGATACGCAGTATTTT. Translation: CASSLLSIKGDTQYF.

This sequence joins TRBV4-1 and TRBJ2-7; 7 bases are a match to TRBD1. Germline CDR1 reads MGHRA; CDR2 reads YSYEKL. The ends lost 2 bases at V and 0 bases at J; junction bases unmatched: 13. The CDR3 contains 18 residues. As DNA, the CDR3 is TGCGCCAGCAGCCAATTAGGGGGCCCGGTCAGGGGCTCCTACGAGCAGTACTTC. It specifies CASSQLGGPVRGSYEQYF.

J is TRBJ2-1 and V is TRBV29-1, with 8 bases lining up with TRBD2. From germline, CDR1 is SQVTM and CDR2 ANQGSEA. The CDR3 runs to 12 residues. The CDR3 DNA follows: TGCGCCGCGGGGGGATTTGGCAATGAGCAGTTCTTC. Encoded protein: CAAGGFGNEQFF.

This clone has more than one count but fewer than ten. The chain uses TRBV5-4 and TRBJ1-6, with D maybe TRBD1 (6 bases). Trimming cost V 7 bases and J 5 bases, with 25 bases left between them. Germline V gives CDR1 SGHNT, CDR2 YYREEE (reference sequence). The CDR3 is 18 amino acids. The CDR3, as DNA: TGTGCCAGCTCCCCCGGACCCGGGAAGGACAGAAATAATTCACCCCTCCACTTT. Translated, it gives CASSPGPGKDRNNSPLHF.

The chain recombines TRBV5-5 with TRBJ1-5; possibly TRBD1 for D (6 bases). V was shortened by 0 bases and J by 7 bases, with 14 bases between the two germline ends. CDR1 and CDR2 from the germline V gene are SGHKS and YYEKEE (reference sequence). The CDR3 runs to 15 residues. In DNA form, the CDR3 reads TGTGCCAGCAGCTTGGGAACAGGGCCACGGCAGCCCCAGCATTTT. Its translation is CASSLGTGPRQPQHF.

This clone was detected a few times. The chain is built from TRBV5-4 and TRBJ1-6, with unresolved D. Per the germline V gene, CDR1 is SGHNT and CDR2 is YYREEE (reference sequence). This CDR3 has 12 residues. With 4 bases removed from V and 9 bases from J, the gap between germline ends came to 8 bases. CDR3 loop: CASSTEGSPLHF. In DNA, the CDR3 is TGTGCCAGCAGCACCGAGGGTTCACCCCTCCACTTT.